A selection of T cell receptor beta chains follows, all from one sample in a study of beta chain features in type 1 diabetes. This table comes from immunoSEQ multiplex PCR, and its TCRdb copy is limited to in-frame clones, with some not included. The table records some 220,000 clones, about a tenth of them present only once. The sequencing input was central memory CD4+ T cells from blood. These receptors all come from a man aged 18 to 29 in good health. Each CDR3 is given with its conserved first and last residue. The D gene is left open where the match is weak. Rows give clone size only sometimes, using once, few, many, or a class for an expanded clone.

v_call,j_call,d_call,clone_size,cdr3_aa,cdr3_nt
TRBV4-1,TRBJ2-7,TRBD1,-,CASSQEDRVDEQYF,TGCGCCAGCAGCCAAGAGGACAGGGTCGACGAGCAGTACTTC
TRBV7-2,TRBJ2-3,TRBD2,many,CASSLTSGTDTQYF,TGTGCCAGCAGCTTAACTAGCGGGACAGATACGCAGTATTTT
TRBV6-9,TRBJ1-1,-,-,CASSYLRDRTPLEAFF,TGTGCCAGCAGTTATCTCCGGGACCGGACCCCACTTGAAGCTTTCTTT
TRBV5-8,TRBJ2-1,TRBD2,-,CASSLGGGGYNEQFF,TGTGCCAGCAGCTTGGGTGGCGGGGGCTACAATGAGCAGTTCTTC
TRBV11-2,TRBJ1-1,-,few,CASSLEQGTEAFF,TGTGCCAGCAGCTTAGAGCAGGGCACTGAAGCTTTCTTT
TRBV28,TRBJ1-5,TRBD1,few,CASSLLGGPNSNQPQHF,TGTGCCAGCAGTTTATTAGGGGGCCCGAATAGCAATCAGCCCCAGCATTTT
TRBV4-2,TRBJ1-5,TRBD1,few,CASSQGTGGDQPQHF,TGTGCCAGCAGCCAAGGGACAGGGGGCGATCAGCCCCAGCATTTT
TRBV29-1,TRBJ2-1,TRBD1,many,CSVGQVSPYNEQFF,TGCAGCGTAGGACAGGTCTCACCCTACAATGAGCAGTTCTTC
TRBV12-5,TRBJ2-1,-,-,CASGLDNYNEQFF,TGTGCTAGTGGTTTGGACAACTACAATGAGCAGTTCTTC
TRBV6-1,TRBJ2-7,-,-,CASSGGPATYEQYF,TGTGCCAGCAGTGGGGGCCCGGCGACCTACGAGCAGTACTTC
TRBV7-9,TRBJ2-3,-,-,CASSPSGATQYF,TGTGCCAGCAGCCCCTCAGGGGCTACGCAGTATTTT
TRBV4-3,TRBJ1-2,-,few,CASSQEGSYGYTF,TGCGCCAGCAGCCAAGAAGGCAGCTATGGCTACACCTTC
TRBV19,TRBJ2-1,-,few,CASTAYNEQFF,TGTGCCAGTACTGCATACAATGAGCAGTTCTTC
TRBV30,TRBJ1-6,-,-,CASHDLRNSPLHF,TGTGCTTCACATGACCTACGGAATTCACCCCTCCACTTT
TRBV29-1,TRBJ2-5,TRBD2,few,CSVTGTSLDGETQYF,TGCAGCGTGACCGGGACTAGCCTAGATGGAGAGACCCAGTACTTC